These 3 T cell receptor beta chains were sequenced from one sample in a study of beta chain features in type 1 diabetes. The isolated RNA, all of it, was reverse transcribed, so expressed TCRB transcripts were what got sequenced. Sequenced by immunoSEQ multiplex PCR; TCRdb stores in-frame clones only, minus some. The sample holds under 55,000 clones, around 45% seen once. These TCRs' antigens remain unknown. Study-level results: Within each of all four CD4+ subsets, Type 1 diabetes patients had TCRB CDR3s that were moderately but significantly shorter.

The sequenced material came from Tregs from blood. All receptors come from a man aged 30 to 39 with type 1 diabetes.

This clone was seen only a few times. The chain carries TRBV4-3 and TRBJ2-2, with TRBD2 identical over 10 bases. The CDR3 consists of 16 residues. Germline-derived CDR1 and CDR2 are LGHNA and YSLEER. The V segment lost 5 bases and the J segment 5 bases; nucleotides outside the gene matches: 8. DNA for the CDR3: TGCGCCAGCAGCTCCCACTCGACTAGCGGGACCGGGGAGCTGTTTTTT. Translating gives CASSSHSTSGTGELFF.

This clone was seen a handful of times. This chain joins TRBV6-6 and TRBJ2-7; a weak D match, TRBD1 (5 bases). Between the trimmed V and J ends, which lost 5 bases and 5 bases, there was a span of 16 bases. The CDR3 is 14 residues long. Germline CDR1 MNHNY, CDR2 SVGAGI (reference sequence). CDR3 in DNA: TGTGCCAGCAGTATCACGGTCAGGGCCGACGAGCAGTACTTC. Its protein is CASSITVRADEQYF.

This clone was observed once. This chain connects TRBV7-3 to TRBJ2-1, with a weak D call TRBD2 (5 bases). CDR3 length equals 13 residues. Germline CDR1 reads SGHTA; CDR2 reads FQGTGA. V lost 2 bases and J 12 bases, leaving 14 bases between the germline ends. This chain's CDR3 is CASSLGSLDRQFF. CDR3 sequence (DNA): TGTGCCAGCAGCTTAGGGAGTCTAGATCGGCAGTTCTTC.